This entry concerns a single T cell receptor (beta chain). The sample holds a few counts of this clonotype. Its antigen target is currently unknown. Base qualities are not provided; no much larger clone lies one nucleotide away. The donors were 40 or so Caucasian individuals from Russia, aged roughly 6 to 100 years, who were systemically healthy. Each donor gave roughly 9 milliliters of peripheral blood, drawn into EDTA-treated Vacutainer tubes. Ficoll-Paque density-gradient centrifugation was used to isolate PBMCs, with at least 6 million per sample. Total RNA was extracted from PBMCs with Trizol reagent, with at least 5.5 micrograms obtained per sample. For every donor, flow cytometry on a PBMC aliquot measured the percentage of naive CD45RAhigh/CD27high T cells. The sample is drawn from a study of blood T cells in healthy people across ages (dated by TCRdb to about 2015). Some background on the complete study: In model experiments, roughly one uniquely barcoded TCR beta cDNA molecule per two T cells was captured by template switching. Using deep sequencing normalized with unique cDNA molecular identifiers, the study measured how TCR beta repertoire diversity changes with age. The donors were divided into four age groups: young (average approximately 17 years), middle-aged (roughly 42), aged (about 60) and long-lived (82). Two additional independent replicas of 1 million unique cDNA reads from the same blood draw were analyzed for two donors (one aged 18 to 29 and one aged 80 or older). Overall study outcomes, separate from this receptor: Since profiling was done on bulk unsorted PBMCs, naive and antigen-experienced compartments could not be conclusively compared. Estimates of total diversity based on one million sequenced T cells were regarded as lower bounds and as underestimates. The CMV infection status of donors was not known, potentially confounding age-related changes in expanded clonotypes. As age increased, observed TCR beta diversity per million T cells dropped in a roughly linear way, and a significant reduction was already evident by age 40. Compared with the aged group, the long-lived group had more naive CD4+ T cells, fewer expanded clones and increased TCR diversity, a pattern suggesting age selection. A strong correlation was found between observed TCR beta diversity and the percentage of naive T cells measured by flow cytometry.

V is clipped by 4 bases and J by 5 bases, and the sequence between their germline boundaries is 21 bases long. The CDR3 sequence holds 16 residues, the cysteine and phenylalanine included. Only the CDR3 portion is preserved as DNA: 48 bases, with reading frame beginning at the first base. Per the germline V gene, MDHEN is the CDR1 and SYDVKM is the CDR2. The library was produced with 5' RACE. Sequencing took place on an Illumina HiSeq 2500. A second roughly 6 to 12 cycle PCR used a sample-barcoded 5' primer and a J-beta primer mix. Each TCR beta cDNA molecule received a unique molecular identifier from a template-switch 5' adaptor carrying 12 random nucleotides. At least 2.5 million CDR3-containing paired-end reads were obtained from each sample. First-strand cDNA was synthesized from all RNA with the Mint cDNA synthesis kit, primed by a TRBC-specific oligonucleotide. All cDNA was treated with uracil-DNA glycosylase and then went through a first 18-cycle PCR with the universal primers M1SS and BC2_uni_R. The study's processing was this. Each sample was normalized by randomly selecting 1 million high-quality reads, each carrying a distinct molecular identifier. Reads sharing molecular identifiers were discarded rather than binned into consensus sequences. MiTCR, with a Q25 quality threshold and the strictest error-elimination algorithm, was used for CDR3 identification, clonotype clustering and error correction. Lower-bound total TCR beta diversity was estimated with a nonparametric unseen species model using Euler transformation. In-frame beta chains were kept once TCRdb had trimmed the public reads at Q25 with fastp and called clones with MiXCR. Every CDR3 protein is listed once, alongside the most common genes and DNA of its rows. The V and J calls and clone size are TCRdb's, not the authors'. For this sample there are 800,000 or so distinct CDR3 sequences; about 25% appear just once. Under 4.5% of the sample belongs to the ten largest clones.

The sample was also linked to a second study, of T cells of mothers and their children. The second paper states: Nine systemically healthy Caucasian individuals, comprising three mothers and their six children, were included as donors. cDNA synthesis used all of the extracted RNA, with around 1.5 ug of RNA in each 15 ul reaction. In the second PCR, the M1S primer introduced both the sample barcodes and 2-4 random nucleotides. Over 9.5 million TCR beta CDR3 reads were obtained for each mother, and 2.5 million to 3.5 million reads were obtained for each child. TCR recombination output is similarly shaped by thymic selection in related and unrelated pairs, with a minor effect exerted by inherited differences. Normalized repertoire overlap was always found to be slightly, but never significantly, higher in related mother-child pairs than in unrelated mother-child pairs. Persistent microchimeric T cell clones were not detected, at a sensitivity of 95 to 100 clones per million clonotypes. In the study, deep NGS was used to compare the TCR beta repertoires of mothers and children, and features distinguishing related mother-child pairs from unrelated individuals were sought. The mean age was about 40 +/- 4 years for the mothers and approximately 11 +/- 4 years for the children. Libraries were sequenced on Illumina HiSeq 2000 with 100+100 nt paired-end reads after adapter ligation with NEBNext reagents. To prevent cross-contamination, the mother and child libraries were prepared one month apart and sequenced in separate runs. Each donor had between about 450,000 and 2,100,000 distinct TCR beta clonotypes identified. Naive TCR beta clonotypes were estimated from low-frequency clonotypes matched to each donor's FACS-determined naive share, without sorting.

Here the chain combines TRBV28 and TRBJ2-7; a weak D assignment points to TRBD1 (5 bases agree). The TCR sequence derives from a boy aged 5-17 years in good health. The sample taken for sequencing was blood. The CDR3 is CASSSPTESSINEQYF. The DNA sequence is as follows: TGTGCCAGCAGTTCCCCGACAGAGAGTTCGATCAACGAGCAGTACTTC.